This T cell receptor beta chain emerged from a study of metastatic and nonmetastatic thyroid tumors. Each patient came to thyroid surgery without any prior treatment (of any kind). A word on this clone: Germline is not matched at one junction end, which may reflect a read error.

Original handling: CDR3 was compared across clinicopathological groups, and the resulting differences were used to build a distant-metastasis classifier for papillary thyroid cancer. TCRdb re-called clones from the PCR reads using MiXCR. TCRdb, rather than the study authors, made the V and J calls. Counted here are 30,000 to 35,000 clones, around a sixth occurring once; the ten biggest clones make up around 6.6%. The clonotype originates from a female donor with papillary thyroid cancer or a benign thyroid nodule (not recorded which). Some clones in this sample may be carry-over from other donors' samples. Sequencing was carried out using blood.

CDR3 DNA: TGCACCAGCAGCTTGGCGGGCAGGGGGCAGAATGGGCAGTTCTTC. Its protein is CTSSLAGRGQNGQFF. The chain is built from TRBV5-1 and TRBJ2-1, with 8 bases identical to TRBD1. The CDR3 runs to 15 residues. CDR1 and CDR2 from the germline V gene are SGHRS and YFSETQ.